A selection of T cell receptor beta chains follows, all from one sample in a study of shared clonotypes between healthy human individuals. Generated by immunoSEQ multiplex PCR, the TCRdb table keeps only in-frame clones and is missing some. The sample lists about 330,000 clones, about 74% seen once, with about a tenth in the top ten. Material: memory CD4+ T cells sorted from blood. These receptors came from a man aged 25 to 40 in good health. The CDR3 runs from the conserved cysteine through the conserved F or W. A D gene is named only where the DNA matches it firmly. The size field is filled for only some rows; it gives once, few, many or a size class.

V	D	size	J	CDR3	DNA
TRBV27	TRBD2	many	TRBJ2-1	CASSPTTSRYNEQFF	TGTGCCAGCAGCCCTACGACTAGCCGATACAATGAGCAGTTCTTC
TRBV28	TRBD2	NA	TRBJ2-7	CASSPAGGHYEQYF	TGTGCCAGCAGTCCAGCGGGAGGCCACTACGAGCAGTACTTC
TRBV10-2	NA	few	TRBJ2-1	CASSETPGLRPNNEQFF	TGCGCCAGCAGTGAGACACCGGGACTGAGACCTAACAATGAGCAGTTCTTC
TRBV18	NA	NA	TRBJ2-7	CASSPTHLALSSYEQYF	TGTGCCAGCTCCCCAACTCATCTAGCGTTGAGCTCCTACGAGCAGTACTTC
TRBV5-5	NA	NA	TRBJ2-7	CASSPSGAYEQYF	TGTGCCAGCAGCCCCTCGGGTGCCTACGAGCAGTACTTC
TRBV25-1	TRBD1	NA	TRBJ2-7	CATGGQEAYEQYF	TGTGCCACCGGCGGACAGGAGGCCTACGAGCAGTACTTC
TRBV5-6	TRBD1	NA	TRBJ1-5	CASSSGQGRNQPQHF	TGTGCCAGCAGCTCGGGACAGGGGAGGAATCAGCCCCAGCATTTT
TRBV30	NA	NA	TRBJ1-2	CAWSSLTGAYGYTF	TGTGCCTGGAGTAGCCTGACGGGGGCCTATGGCTACACCTTC
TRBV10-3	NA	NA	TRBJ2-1	CAITDPRLAYNNEQFF	TGTGCCATCACCGACCCGAGACTCGCTTACAACAATGAGCAGTTCTTC
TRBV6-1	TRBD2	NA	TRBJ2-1	CASKRLAGVSNEQFF	TGTGCCAGCAAGCGACTAGCGGGAGTGAGTAATGAGCAGTTCTTC
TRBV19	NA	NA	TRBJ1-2	CASSMGRIYGYTF	TGTGCCAGTAGTATGGGCCGGATCTATGGCTACACCTTC
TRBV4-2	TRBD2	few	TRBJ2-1	CASSQDHHTSSGSGNEQFF	TGTGCCAGCAGCCAAGACCATCACACGAGTAGCGGGAGTGGTAATGAGCAGTTCTTC
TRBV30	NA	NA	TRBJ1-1	CAGRVRREAFF	TGTGCCGGCCGGGTTCGCAGAGAAGCTTTCTTT
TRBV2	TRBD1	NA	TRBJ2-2	CASSGQGAGTGELFF	TGTGCCAGCAGTGGACAGGGGGCGGGCACCGGGGAGCTGTTTTTT
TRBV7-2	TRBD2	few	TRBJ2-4	CASSPRSLAGDRGKNIQYF	TGTGCCAGCAGCCCCCGGTCACTAGCGGGAGACCGGGGCAAAAACATTCAGTACTTC
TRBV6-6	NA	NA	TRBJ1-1	CASSYEAGARTEAFF	TGTGCCAGCAGTTACGAGGCAGGGGCGAGGACTGAAGCTTTCTTT
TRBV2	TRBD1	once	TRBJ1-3	CASSDPRGRGQAFSGNTIYF	TGTGCCAGCAGTGATCCCCGAGGTCGGGGACAGGCTTTCTCTGGAAACACCATATATTTT
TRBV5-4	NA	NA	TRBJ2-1	CASSVGDPHYNEQFF	TGTGCCAGCAGTGTGGGGGACCCCCACTACAATGAGCAGTTCTTC
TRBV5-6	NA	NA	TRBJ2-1	CATQIGGTYNEQFF	TGTGCCACCCAGATAGGGGGAACCTACAATGAGCAGTTCTTC
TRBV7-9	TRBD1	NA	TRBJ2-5	CASSSGQLIQETQYF	TGTGCCAGCAGCTCGGGACAGCTTATACAAGAGACCCAGTACTTC
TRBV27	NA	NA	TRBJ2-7	CASSSQIDRTYEQYF	TGTGCCAGCAGTTCCCAGATCGACAGGACCTACGAGCAGTACTTC
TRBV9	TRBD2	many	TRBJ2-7	CASSPGLAAYEQYF	TGTGCCAGCAGCCCGGGACTAGCGGCCTACGAGCAGTACTTC
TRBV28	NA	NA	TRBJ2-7	CASSKRRGGEQYF	TGTGCCAGCAGTAAAAGGAGGGGAGGCGAGCAGTACTTC
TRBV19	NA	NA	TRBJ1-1	CASNSDRSNTEAFF	TGTGCCAGTAATAGCGACAGGTCGAACACTGAAGCTTTCTTT
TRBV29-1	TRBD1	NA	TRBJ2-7	CSAKAGTGGSEQYF	TGCAGCGCAAAAGCCGGGACAGGAGGTAGCGAGCAGTACTTC
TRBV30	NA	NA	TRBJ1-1	CAWSREQPNTEAFF	TGTGCCTGGAGTCGGGAACAACCGAACACTGAAGCTTTCTTT
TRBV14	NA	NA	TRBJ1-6	CASSQDGGVANSPLHF	TGTGCCAGCAGCCAAGATGGTGGAGTAGCTAATTCACCCCTCCACTTT
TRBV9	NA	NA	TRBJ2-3	CASSVRGASTDTQYF	TGTGCCAGCAGCGTAAGGGGCGCGAGCACAGATACGCAGTATTTT
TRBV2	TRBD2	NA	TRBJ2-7	CASRERTSGTYEQYF	TGTGCCAGCAGGGAACGGACTAGCGGGACCTACGAGCAGTACTTC
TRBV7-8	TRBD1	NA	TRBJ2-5	CASSLRDRDEWWEETQYF	TGTGCCAGCAGCTTAAGGGACAGGGATGAGTGGTGGGAGGAGACCCAGTACTTC
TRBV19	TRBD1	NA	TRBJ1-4	CASSPGQGTTNEKLFF	TGTGCCAGTAGTCCAGGACAGGGAACAACTAATGAAAAACTGTTTTTT
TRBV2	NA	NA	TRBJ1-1	CASRLGRAPEAFF	TGTGCCAGCAGGTTGGGAAGAGCTCCTGAAGCTTTCTTT
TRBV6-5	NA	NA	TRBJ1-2	CATYNPPGYGYTF	TGTGCCACCTACAACCCGCCGGGCTATGGCTACACCTTC
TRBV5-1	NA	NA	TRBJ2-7	CASSPGNAYEQYF	TGCGCCAGCAGCCCCGGTAACGCCTACGAGCAGTACTTC
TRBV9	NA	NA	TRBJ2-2	CASSVGTRSWELFF	TGTGCCAGCAGCGTAGGGACTCGCAGTTGGGAGCTGTTTTTT
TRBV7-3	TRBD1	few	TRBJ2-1	CASSSRGSFANNEQFF	TGTGCCAGCAGTTCCAGGGGGTCCTTCGCGAACAATGAGCAGTTCTTC
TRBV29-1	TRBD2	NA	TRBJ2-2	CSVRTSGGTGELFF	TGCAGCGTTCGGACTAGCGGGGGCACCGGGGAGCTGTTTTTT
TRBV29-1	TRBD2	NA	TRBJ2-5	CSVVSGSSRETQYF	TGCAGCGTTGTTAGCGGGAGCTCGAGAGAGACCCAGTACTTC
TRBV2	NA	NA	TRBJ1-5	CASSGIGLSNQPQHF	TGTGCCAGCAGTGGGATAGGACTGAGCAATCAGCCCCAGCATTTT
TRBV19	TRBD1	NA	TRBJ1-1	CASSIGRDRAAEAFF	TGTGCCAGTAGTATCGGGAGGGACAGGGCGGCTGAAGCTTTCTTT
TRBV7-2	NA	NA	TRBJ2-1	CASSLGDLGAAYNEQFF	TGTGCCAGCAGCTTAGGGGACCTTGGCGCGGCCTACAATGAGCAGTTCTTC
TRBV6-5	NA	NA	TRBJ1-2	CASSYGGGNYGYTF	TGTGCCAGCAGTTACGGGGGAGGTAACTATGGCTACACCTTC
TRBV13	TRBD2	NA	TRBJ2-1	CASSPSGLVYNEQFF	TGTGCCAGCAGCCCATCGGGACTAGTTTACAATGAGCAGTTCTTC
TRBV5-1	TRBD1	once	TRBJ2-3	CASSRDSQSLSTDTQYF	TGCGCCAGCAGTAGGGACAGCCAGAGTCTTAGCACAGATACGCAGTATTTT
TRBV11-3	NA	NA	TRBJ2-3	CASSLDAETTQYF	TGTGCCAGCAGCTTAGACGCAGAAACTACGCAGTATTTT
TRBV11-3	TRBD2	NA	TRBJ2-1	CASSPVTSGSNEQFF	TGTGCCAGCAGCCCGGTAACTAGCGGGAGCAATGAGCAGTTCTTC